These T cell receptor beta chains were read from a single sample in a study of T cells in Graves' hyperthyroidism and ophthalmopathy. TCRdb processed the multiplex PCR reads anew with MiXCR; each CDR3 protein has one entry. The data hold about 350,000 distinct CDR3 sequences, with around 13% observed a single time. The sample was blood. The receptors were sampled from a woman aged 30 to 39 with Graves' hyperthyroidism. Both conserved end residues are part of each CDR3. The D gene is left open where the match is weak. For some rows the clone size is stated as once, few or many, or as a class when expanded; others skip it.

j_call clone_size d_call v_call cdr3_nt cdr3_aa
TRBJ1-6 many TRBD1 TRBV12-3/TRBV12-4 TGTGCCAGCAGTTTCTTACAGGGGGATTCACCCCTCCACTTT CASSFLQGDSPLHF
TRBJ2-7 few - TRBV6-2/TRBV6-3 TGTGCCAGGCCCACGGGCGGCTACGAGCAGTACTTC CARPTGGYEQYF
TRBJ2-5 many TRBD2 TRBV28 TGTGCCAGCAGTCGACTAGCGCTTCAAGAGACCCAGTACTTC CASSRLALQETQYF
TRBJ1-1 many - TRBV6-2/TRBV6-3 TGTGCCAGCGGAGGAAACACTGAAGCTTTCTTT CASGGNTEAFF
TRBJ2-3 many TRBD2 TRBV11-2 TGTGCCAGCAGCGGCCGATTACTAGCGGGCACAGATACGCAGTATTTT CASSGRLLAGTDTQYF
TRBJ2-5 many TRBD1 TRBV2 TGTGCCAGCAGTATCGACAGGGTAGAGACCCAGTACTTC CASSIDRVETQYF
TRBJ2-1 many TRBD1 TRBV2 TGTGCCAGCAGGCAAGAACCGGGACAGGGCCCTGCGAGCTCCTACAATGAGCAGTTCTTC CASRQEPGQGPASSYNEQFF
TRBJ1-5 many TRBD1 TRBV10-3 TGTGCCACCAGGGACAGGGAAGATCAGCCCCAGCATTTT CATRDREDQPQHF
TRBJ2-1 many - TRBV2 TGTGCCAGCATCCAGACCAGGGGCCTTCCCTCCTACAATGAGCAGTTCTTC CASIQTRGLPSYNEQFF
TRBJ2-7 many - TRBV9 TGTGCCAGCAGCGTAGGGGGTGGGACGGAGACCTACGAGCAGTACTTC CASSVGGGTETYEQYF
TRBJ1-2 many - TRBV11-2 TGTGCCAGCAGCTTAGTTCAGGGACGGCCCCTCTATGGCTACACCTTC CASSLVQGRPLYGYTF
TRBJ2-5 many - TRBV6-1 TGTGCCAGCAGTGTAGGGCCAAGGGAGACCCAGTACTTC CASSVGPRETQYF
TRBJ1-1 many - TRBV20-1 TGCAGTGCTAGCGTTGACCCGAACACTGAAGCTTTCTTT CSASVDPNTEAFF
TRBJ1-2 few - TRBV5-6 TGTGCCAGCACCCGAGGGCCGGCTACTAACTATGGCTACACCTTC CASTRGPATNYGYTF
TRBJ1-1 - - TRBV7-2 TGTGCCAGCAACTCCGAGGGGCGCATTAGCACTGAAGCTTTCTTT CASNSEGRISTEAFF
TRBJ1-6 many - TRBV2 TGTGCCAGCAGTGAACGCAGGGGAAATTCACCCCTCCACTTT CASSERRGNSPLHF
TRBJ1-4 many TRBD1 TRBV6-5 TGTGCCAGCAGTTACCCAATACAGGGGGGAGTTGAAAAACTGTTTTTT CASSYPIQGGVEKLFF
TRBJ2-1 many TRBD2 TRBV12-3/TRBV12-4 TGTGCCAGCAGACCCGGGACTAGCGGGAGGACCTCTTCCAATGAGCAGTTCTTC CASRPGTSGRTSSNEQFF
TRBJ1-1 - - TRBV5-1 TGCGCCAGCACCCTGACCTTCACAGGAAACACTGAAGCTTTCTTT CASTLTFTGNTEAFF
TRBJ2-5 - - TRBV6-2/TRBV6-3 TGTGCCAGCAGGACAGGAGACCGGGAGACCCAGTACTTC CASRTGDRETQYF
TRBJ1-5 - - TRBV5-5 TGTGCCAGCAACCCCTCGGACGATCAGCCCCAGCATTTT CASNPSDDQPQHF
TRBJ1-4 - - TRBV20-1 TGCAGTTTCCGGAGGGGCGGGAATGAAAAACTGTTTTTT CSFRRGGNEKLFF
TRBJ1-1 - - TRBV7-2 TGTGCCAGCAGCTTTGCTTGGGGGAACACTGAAGCTTTCTTT CASSFAWGNTEAFF
TRBJ1-2 - - TRBV29-1 TGCAGCGCCACCAGATCGGGGAACTATGGCTACACCTTC CSATRSGNYGYTF
TRBJ2-5 - - TRBV2 TGTGCCAGCAGTCTTCGACAGGGCGGGATGGAGACCCAGTACTTC CASSLRQGGMETQYF
TRBJ1-2 many - TRBV28 TGTGCCATAGAAGGGAGTTCCCGCTATGGCTACACCTTC CAIEGSSRYGYTF
TRBJ2-1 many TRBD2 TRBV7-2 TGTGCCAGCAGTTACAGCGGGGGGCGCCCCAATGAGCAGTTCTTC CASSYSGGRPNEQFF
TRBJ2-4 few - TRBV28 TGTGCCAGCACAGACGAAAACATTCAGTACTTC CASTDENIQYF
TRBJ2-2 - TRBD2 TRBV19 TGTGCCAGTAGTATTCGGGAGGGCACCGGGGAGCTGTTTTTT CASSIREGTGELFF
TRBJ2-1 many - TRBV28 TGTGCCAGCACCTACCCATCCAAGCGGGGGACAGACTATGAGCAGTTCTTC CASTYPSKRGTDYEQFF
TRBJ2-7 - TRBD2 TRBV3-1 TGTGCCAGCAGGATAAGCGGGAGTGGGGAGCAGTACTTC CASRISGSGEQYF
TRBJ2-7 few TRBD1 TRBV10-3 TGTGCCATCATGCGGACAGGGGACTACGAGCAGTACTTC CAIMRTGDYEQYF
TRBJ1-2 - - TRBV6-2/TRBV6-3 TGTGCCAACAGTTACTCGATGACGTGGACGGATCACTATGGCTACACCTTC CANSYSMTWTDHYGYTF
TRBJ2-1 few TRBD2 TRBV20-1 TGCAGTGCGGGGACTAGCGGGAGCAACAATGAGCAGTTCTTC CSAGTSGSNNEQFF
TRBJ1-2 - TRBD1 TRBV5-1 TGCGCCAGCAGCGGAGGACAGGGCACTACAAATGGCTACACCTTC CASSGGQGTTNGYTF
TRBJ1-4 many TRBD1 TRBV28 TGTGCCAGCAGTCAGCAGGGGGCGCTGGGTGAAAAACTGTTTTTT CASSQQGALGEKLFF
TRBJ2-1 many TRBD2 TRBV5-6 TGTGCCAGCAGCTTTGGCCCAGCGGGAGTTTATAATGAGCAGTTCTTC CASSFGPAGVYNEQFF
TRBJ2-7 few TRBD2 TRBV20-1 TGCAGTGCTAGACAATTTAGCGGGTCCTACGAGCAGTACTTC CSARQFSGSYEQYF
TRBJ1-3 many TRBD1 TRBV12-3/TRBV12-4 TGTGCCAGCAGTTTCGCCATTCGCAGGGGGAGCTCTGGAAACACCATATATTTT CASSFAIRRGSSGNTIYF
TRBJ1-2 - - TRBV9 TGTGCCAGCAGCGCCCCGAGTTTTGACTATGGCTACACCTTC CASSAPSFDYGYTF